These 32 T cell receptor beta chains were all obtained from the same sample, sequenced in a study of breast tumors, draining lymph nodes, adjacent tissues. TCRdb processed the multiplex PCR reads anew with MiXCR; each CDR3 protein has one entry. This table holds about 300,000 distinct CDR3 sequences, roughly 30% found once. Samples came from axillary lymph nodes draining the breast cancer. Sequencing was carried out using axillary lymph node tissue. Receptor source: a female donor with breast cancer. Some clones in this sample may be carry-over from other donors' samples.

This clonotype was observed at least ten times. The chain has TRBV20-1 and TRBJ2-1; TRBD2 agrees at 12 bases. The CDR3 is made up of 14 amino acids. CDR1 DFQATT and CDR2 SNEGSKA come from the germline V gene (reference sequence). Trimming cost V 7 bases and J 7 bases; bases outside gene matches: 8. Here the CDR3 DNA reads TGCAGTGTCCCGGGACTAGCGGGTACGAATGAGCAGTTCTTC. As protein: CSVPGLAGTNEQFF.

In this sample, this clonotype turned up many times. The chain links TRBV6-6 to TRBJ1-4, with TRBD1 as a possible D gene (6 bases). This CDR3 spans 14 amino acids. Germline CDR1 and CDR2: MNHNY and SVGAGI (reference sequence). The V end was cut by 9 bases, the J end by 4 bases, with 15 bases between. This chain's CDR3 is CARERGTLNEKLFF. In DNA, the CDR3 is TGTGCCAGGGAGAGAGGGACACTTAATGAAAAACTGTTTTTT.

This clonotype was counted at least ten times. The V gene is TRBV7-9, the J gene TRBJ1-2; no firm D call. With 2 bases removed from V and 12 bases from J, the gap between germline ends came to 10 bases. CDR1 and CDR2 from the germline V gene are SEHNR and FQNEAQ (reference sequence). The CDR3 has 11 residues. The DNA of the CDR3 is TGTGCCAGCAGCTTAATAAAGGAAAACACCTTC. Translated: CASSLIKENTF.

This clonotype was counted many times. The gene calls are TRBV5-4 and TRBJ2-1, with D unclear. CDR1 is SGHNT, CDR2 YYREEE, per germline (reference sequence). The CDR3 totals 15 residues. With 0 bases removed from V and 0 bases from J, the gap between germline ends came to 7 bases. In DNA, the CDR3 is TGTGCCAGCAGCTTGGACTACCCCTCCTACAATGAGCAGTTCTTC. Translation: CASSLDYPSYNEQFF.

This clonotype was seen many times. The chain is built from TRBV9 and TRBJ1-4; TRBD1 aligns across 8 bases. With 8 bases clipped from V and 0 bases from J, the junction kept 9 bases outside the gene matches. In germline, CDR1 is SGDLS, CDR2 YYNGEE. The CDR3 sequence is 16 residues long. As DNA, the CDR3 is TGTGCCAGTGGACAGGGAAGCCTTGCAACTAATGAAAAACTGTTTTTT. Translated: CASGQGSLATNEKLFF.

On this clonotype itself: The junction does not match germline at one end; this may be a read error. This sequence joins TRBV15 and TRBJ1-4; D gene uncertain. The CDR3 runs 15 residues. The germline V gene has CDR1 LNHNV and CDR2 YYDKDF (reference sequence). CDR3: CATSRDRVSQGKLSF. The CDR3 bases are TGTGCCACCAGCAGAGATCGGGTGAGCCAAGGAAAACTGTCTTTT. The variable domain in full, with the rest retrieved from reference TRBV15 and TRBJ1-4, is DAMVIQNPRYQVTQFGKPVTLSCSQTLNHNVMYWYQQKSSQAPKLLFHYYDKDFNNEADTPDNFQSRRPNTSFCFLDIRSPGLGDTAMYLCATSRDRVSQGKLSFGSGTQLSVL.

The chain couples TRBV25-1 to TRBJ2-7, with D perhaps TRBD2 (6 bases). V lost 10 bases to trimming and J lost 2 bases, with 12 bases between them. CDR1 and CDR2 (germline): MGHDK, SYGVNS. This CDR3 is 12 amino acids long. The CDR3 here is CAIATSTYEQYF. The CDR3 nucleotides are TGTGCCATCGCCACTAGCACCTACGAGCAGTACTTC.

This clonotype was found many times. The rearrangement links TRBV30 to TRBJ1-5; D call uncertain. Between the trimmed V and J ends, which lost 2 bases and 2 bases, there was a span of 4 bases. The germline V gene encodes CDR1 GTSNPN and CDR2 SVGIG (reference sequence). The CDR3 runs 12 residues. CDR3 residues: CAWSRGNQPQHF. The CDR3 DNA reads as TGTGCCTGGAGTAGGGGCAATCAGCCCCAGCATTTT.

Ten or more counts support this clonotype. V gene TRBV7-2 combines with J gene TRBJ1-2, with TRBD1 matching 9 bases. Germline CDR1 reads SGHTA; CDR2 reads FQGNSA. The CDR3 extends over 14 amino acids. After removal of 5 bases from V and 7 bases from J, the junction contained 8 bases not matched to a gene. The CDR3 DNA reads TGTGCCAGCAGCAGAGCACAGGGGGCGGGTGGCTACACCTTC. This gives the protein CASSRAQGAGGYTF.

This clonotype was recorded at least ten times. CDR3 in DNA: TGTGCCAGCAGCTCGTGGACCGCCTCAGGTTACAATGAGCAGTTCTTC. Translating gives CASSSWTASGYNEQFF. The V call is TRBV13, the J call TRBJ2-1, with D unresolved. In germline, CDR1 is PRHDT, CDR2 FYEKMQ (reference sequence). The CDR3 runs 16 residues. V lost 4 bases, J lost 4 bases, and 17 bases lay in between.

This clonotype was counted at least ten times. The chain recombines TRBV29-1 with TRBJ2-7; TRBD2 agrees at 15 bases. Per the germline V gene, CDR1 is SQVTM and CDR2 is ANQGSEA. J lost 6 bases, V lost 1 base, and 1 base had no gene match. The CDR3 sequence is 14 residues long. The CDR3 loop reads CSVEGTSGGAEQYF. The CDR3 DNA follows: TGCAGCGTTGAAGGGACTAGCGGGGGGGCCGAGCAGTACTTC.

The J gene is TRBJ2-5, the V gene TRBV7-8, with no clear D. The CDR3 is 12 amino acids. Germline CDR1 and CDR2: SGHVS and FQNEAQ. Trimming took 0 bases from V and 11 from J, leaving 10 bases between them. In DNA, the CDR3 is TGTGCCAGCAGCTTAGCGCCTTGGACGCAGTACTTC. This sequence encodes CASSLAPWTQYF.

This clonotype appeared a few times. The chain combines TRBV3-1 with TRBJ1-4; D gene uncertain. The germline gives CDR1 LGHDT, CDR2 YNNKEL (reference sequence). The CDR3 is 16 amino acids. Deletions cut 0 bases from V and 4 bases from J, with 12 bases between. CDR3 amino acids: CASSQDQHPLNEKLFF. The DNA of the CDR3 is TGTGCCAGCAGCCAAGATCAACACCCTCTTAATGAAAAACTGTTTTTT.

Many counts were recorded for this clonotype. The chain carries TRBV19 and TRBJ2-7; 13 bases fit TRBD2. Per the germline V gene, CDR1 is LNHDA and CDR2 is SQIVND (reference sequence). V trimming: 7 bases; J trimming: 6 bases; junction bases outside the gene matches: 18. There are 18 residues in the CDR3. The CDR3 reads CASTARTSGSAWATEQYF. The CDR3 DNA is TGTGCCAGTACTGCTCGGACTAGCGGGAGTGCCTGGGCTACCGAGCAGTACTTC. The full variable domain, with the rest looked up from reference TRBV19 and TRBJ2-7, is DGGITQSPKYLFRKEGQNVTLSCEQNLNHDAMYWYRQDPGQGLRLIYYSQIVNDFQKGDIAEGYSVSREKKESFPLTVTSAQKNPTAFYLCASTARTSGSAWATEQYFGPGTRLTVT.

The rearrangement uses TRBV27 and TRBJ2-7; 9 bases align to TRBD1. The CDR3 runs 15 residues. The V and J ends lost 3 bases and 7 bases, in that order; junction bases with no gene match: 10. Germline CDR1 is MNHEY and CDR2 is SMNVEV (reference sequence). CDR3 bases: TGTGCCAGCAGTTTCCTACAGGGGGCTCAGGAAGAGCAGTACTTC. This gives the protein CASSFLQGAQEEQYF.

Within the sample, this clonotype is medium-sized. For the CDR3, the DNA is TGCGCCAGCAGCCAGCAGCGGGAGATGAATGAGCAGTTCTTC. It encodes CASSQQREMNEQFF. V and J are TRBV4-1 and TRBJ2-1, with 8 positions matching TRBD2. CDR1 is MGHRA and CDR2 is YSYEKL in the germline V gene. This CDR3 spans 14 amino acids. The V segment lost 3 bases and the J segment 7 bases; nucleotides outside the gene matches: 5.

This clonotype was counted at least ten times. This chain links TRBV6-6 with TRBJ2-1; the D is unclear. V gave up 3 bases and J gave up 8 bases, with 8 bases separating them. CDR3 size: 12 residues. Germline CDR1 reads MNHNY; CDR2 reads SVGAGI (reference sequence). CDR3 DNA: TGTGCCAGCAGTTATACGTCCGATGAGCAGTTCTTC. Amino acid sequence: CASSYTSDEQFF.

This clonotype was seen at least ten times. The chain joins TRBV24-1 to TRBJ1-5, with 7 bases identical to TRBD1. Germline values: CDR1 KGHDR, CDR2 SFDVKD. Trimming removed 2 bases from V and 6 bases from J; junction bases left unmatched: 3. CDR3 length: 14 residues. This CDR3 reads CATSDSGGIQPQHF. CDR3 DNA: TGTGCCACCAGTGATTCAGGGGGGATTCAGCCCCAGCATTTT.

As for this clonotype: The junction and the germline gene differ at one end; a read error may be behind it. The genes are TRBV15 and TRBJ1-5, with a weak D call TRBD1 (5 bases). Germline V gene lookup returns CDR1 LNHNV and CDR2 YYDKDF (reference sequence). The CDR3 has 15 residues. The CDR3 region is CVTSRGWGATRPQHF. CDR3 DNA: TGTGTCACCAGCAGAGGATGGGGCGCCACAAGGCCCCAGCATTTT.

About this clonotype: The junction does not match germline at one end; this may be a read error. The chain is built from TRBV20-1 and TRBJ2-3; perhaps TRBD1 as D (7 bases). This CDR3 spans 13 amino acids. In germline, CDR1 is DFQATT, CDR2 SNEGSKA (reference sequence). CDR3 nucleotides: TGCGGTGCTAGGCGGGACAGCACAGATAGGCAGTATTTT. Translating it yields CGARRDSTDRQYF.

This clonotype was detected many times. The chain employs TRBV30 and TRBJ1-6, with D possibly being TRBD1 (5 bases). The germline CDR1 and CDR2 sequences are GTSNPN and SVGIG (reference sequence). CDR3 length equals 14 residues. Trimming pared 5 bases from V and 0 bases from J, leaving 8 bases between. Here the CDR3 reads CAWGHLSYNSPLHF. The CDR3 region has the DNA TGTGCCTGGGGACACCTCTCCTATAATTCACCCCTCCACTTT.

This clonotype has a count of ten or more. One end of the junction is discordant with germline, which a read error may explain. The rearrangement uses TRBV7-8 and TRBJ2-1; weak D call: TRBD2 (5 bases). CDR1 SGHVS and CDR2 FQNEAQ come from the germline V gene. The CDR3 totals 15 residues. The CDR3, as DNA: TGTGCCAGCAGCCTAGCCCGGGCCGGATACAATGAGCAGTTCTTC. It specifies CASSLARAGYNEQFF.

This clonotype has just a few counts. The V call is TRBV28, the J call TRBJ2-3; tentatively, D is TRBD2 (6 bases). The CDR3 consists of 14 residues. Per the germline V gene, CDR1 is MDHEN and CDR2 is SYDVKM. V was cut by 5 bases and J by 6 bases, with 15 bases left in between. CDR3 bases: TGTGCCAGCAGTGGAGCGGGTGAGGCGGATACGCAGTATTTT. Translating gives CASSGAGEADTQYF.

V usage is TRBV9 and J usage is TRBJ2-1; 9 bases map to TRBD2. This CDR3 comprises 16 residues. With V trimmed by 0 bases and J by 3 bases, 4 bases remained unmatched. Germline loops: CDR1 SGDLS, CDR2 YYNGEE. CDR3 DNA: TGTGCCAGCAGCGTAGCCGGGACTAGCAGCTACAATGAGCAGTTCTTC. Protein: CASSVAGTSSYNEQFF.

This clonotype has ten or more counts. CDR3 residues: CASLIGLARNNEQFF. In nucleotides, the CDR3 is TGTGCCAGCCTTATTGGACTAGCGAGGAACAATGAGCAGTTCTTC. The chain recombines TRBV2 with TRBJ2-1, with 9 nucleotides matching TRBD2. The CDR3 loop spans 15 amino acids. After removal of 8 bases from V and 5 bases from J, the junction contained 10 bases not matched to a gene. Per the germline V gene, CDR1 is SNHLY and CDR2 is FYNNEI.

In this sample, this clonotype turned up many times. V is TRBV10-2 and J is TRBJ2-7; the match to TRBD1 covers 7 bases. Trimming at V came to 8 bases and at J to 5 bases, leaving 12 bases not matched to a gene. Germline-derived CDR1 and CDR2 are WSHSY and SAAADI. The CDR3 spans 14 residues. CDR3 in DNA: TGCGCCAGCCAAACAGGGGTCGACCCCAACGAGCAGTACTTC. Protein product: CASQTGVDPNEQYF.

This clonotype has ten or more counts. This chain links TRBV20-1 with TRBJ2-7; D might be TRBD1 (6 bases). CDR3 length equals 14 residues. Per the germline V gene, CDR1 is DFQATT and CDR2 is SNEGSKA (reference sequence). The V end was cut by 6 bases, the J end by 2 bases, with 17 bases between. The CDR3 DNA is TGCAGTGCCCAAACCGGGACATCCACCTACGAGCAGTACTTC. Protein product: CSAQTGTSTYEQYF.

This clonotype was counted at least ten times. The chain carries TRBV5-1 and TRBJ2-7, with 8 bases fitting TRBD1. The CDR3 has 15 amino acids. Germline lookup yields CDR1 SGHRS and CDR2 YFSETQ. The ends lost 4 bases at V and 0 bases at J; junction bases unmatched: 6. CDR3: CASSTRQGSSYEQYF. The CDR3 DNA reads TGCGCCAGCAGCACGAGACAGGGGAGCTCCTACGAGCAGTACTTC.

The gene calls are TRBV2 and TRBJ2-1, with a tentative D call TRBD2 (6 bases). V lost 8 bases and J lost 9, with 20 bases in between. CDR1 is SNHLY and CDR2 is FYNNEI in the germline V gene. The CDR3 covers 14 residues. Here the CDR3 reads CASSPRRDPPEQFF. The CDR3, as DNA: TGTGCCAGCTCACCCCGGCGGGACCCCCCTGAGCAGTTCTTC.

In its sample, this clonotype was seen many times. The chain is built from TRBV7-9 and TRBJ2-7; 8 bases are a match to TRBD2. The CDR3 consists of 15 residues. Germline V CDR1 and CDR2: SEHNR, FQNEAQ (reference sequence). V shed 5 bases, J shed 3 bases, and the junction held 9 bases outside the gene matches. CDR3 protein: CASSPGLALIYEQYF. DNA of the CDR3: TGTGCCAGCAGCCCCGGACTAGCACTCATCTACGAGCAGTACTTC.

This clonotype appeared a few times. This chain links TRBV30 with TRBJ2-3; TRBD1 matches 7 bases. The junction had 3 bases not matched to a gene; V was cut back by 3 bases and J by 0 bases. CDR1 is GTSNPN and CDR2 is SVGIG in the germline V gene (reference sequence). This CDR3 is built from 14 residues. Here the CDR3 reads CAWSRTGSTDTQYF. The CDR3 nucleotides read TGTGCCTGGAGCAGGACAGGTAGCACAGATACGCAGTATTTT.

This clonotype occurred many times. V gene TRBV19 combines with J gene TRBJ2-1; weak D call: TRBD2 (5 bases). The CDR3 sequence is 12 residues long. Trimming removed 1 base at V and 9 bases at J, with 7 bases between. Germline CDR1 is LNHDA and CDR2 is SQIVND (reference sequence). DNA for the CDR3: TGTGCCAGTAGTATAGGAGGGTTTGAGCAGTTCTTC. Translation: CASSIGGFEQFF.